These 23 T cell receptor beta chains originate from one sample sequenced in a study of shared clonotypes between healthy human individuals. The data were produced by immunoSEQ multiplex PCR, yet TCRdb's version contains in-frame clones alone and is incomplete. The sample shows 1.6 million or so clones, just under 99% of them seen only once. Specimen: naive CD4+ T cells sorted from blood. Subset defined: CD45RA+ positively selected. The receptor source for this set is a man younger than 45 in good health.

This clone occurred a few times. The DNA of the CDR3 is TGTGCCAGCAGTTACATCTTTCAGCCCCAGCATTTT. This translates into CASSYIFQPQHF. The chain carries TRBV6-5 and TRBJ1-5, with unresolved D. V lost 2 bases, J lost 6 bases, and 5 bases lay in between. The CDR3 has 12 amino acids. Per germline, CDR1 MNHEY and CDR2 SVGAGI.

The CDR3 loop is CASSPERTSPGANVLTF. In DNA form, the CDR3 reads TGTGCCAGCAGCCCCGAAAGAACAAGCCCTGGGGCCAACGTCCTGACTTTC. The chain joins TRBV7-9 to TRBJ2-6; D call uncertain. This CDR3 comprises 17 residues. From germline, CDR1 is SEHNR and CDR2 FQNEAQ (reference sequence). V lost 5 bases, J lost 2 bases, and 16 bases lay in between.

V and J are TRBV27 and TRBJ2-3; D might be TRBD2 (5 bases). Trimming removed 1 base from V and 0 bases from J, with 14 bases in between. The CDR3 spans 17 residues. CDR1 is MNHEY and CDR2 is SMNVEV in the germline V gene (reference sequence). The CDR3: CASSLFSIASSTDTQYF. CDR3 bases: TGTGCCAGCAGTTTATTTAGTATAGCGTCTAGCACAGATACGCAGTATTTT.

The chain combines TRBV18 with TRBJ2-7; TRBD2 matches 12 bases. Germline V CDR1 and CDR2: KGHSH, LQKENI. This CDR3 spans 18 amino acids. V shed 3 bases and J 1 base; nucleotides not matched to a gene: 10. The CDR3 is CASSPGTSGPFVSYEQYF. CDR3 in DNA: TGTGCCAGCTCACCCGGGACTAGCGGGCCTTTTGTTTCCTACGAGCAGTACTTC.

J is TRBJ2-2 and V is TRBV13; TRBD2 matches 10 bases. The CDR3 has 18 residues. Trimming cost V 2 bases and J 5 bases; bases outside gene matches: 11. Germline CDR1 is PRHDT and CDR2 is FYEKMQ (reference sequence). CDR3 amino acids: CASSLLGGLAVRTGELFF. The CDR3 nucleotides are TGTGCCAGCAGCTTATTGGGAGGACTAGCGGTAAGGACCGGGGAGCTGTTTTTT. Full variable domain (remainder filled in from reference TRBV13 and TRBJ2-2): AAGVIQSPRHLIKEKRETATLKCYPIPRHDTVYWYQQGPGQDPQFLISFYEKMQSDKGSIPDRFSAQQFSDYHSELNMSSLELGDSALYFCASSLLGGLAVRTGELFFGEGSRLTVL.

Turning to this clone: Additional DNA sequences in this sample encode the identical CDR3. The DNA for the CDR3 is TGTGCCAGCAGTTTTGGCGGGAGGGGCACAGATACGCAGTATTTT. Its translation: CASSFGGRGTDTQYF. The rearrangement joins TRBV27 to TRBJ2-3; TRBD2 matches at 9 bases. The CDR3 totals 15 residues. Germline-derived CDR1 and CDR2 are MNHEY and SMNVEV (reference sequence). With V trimmed by 3 bases and J by 1 base, 2 bases remained unmatched.

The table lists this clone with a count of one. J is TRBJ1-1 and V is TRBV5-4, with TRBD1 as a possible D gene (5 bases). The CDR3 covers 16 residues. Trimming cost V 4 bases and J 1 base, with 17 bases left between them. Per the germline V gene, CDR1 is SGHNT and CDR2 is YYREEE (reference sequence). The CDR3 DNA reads TGTGCCAGCAGCGGACACGGCCCCTCAGCGAACACTGAAGCTTTCTTT. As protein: CASSGHGPSANTEAFF.

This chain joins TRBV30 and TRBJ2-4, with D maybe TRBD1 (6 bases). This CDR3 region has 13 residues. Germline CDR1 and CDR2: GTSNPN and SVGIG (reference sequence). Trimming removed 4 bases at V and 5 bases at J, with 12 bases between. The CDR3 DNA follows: TGTGCCTGGAATCGACAGGTGGAAAACATTCAGTACTTC. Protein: CAWNRQVENIQYF.

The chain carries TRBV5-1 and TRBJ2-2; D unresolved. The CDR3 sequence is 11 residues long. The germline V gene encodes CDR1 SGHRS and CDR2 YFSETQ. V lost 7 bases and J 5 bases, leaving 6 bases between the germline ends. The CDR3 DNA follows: TGCGCCAGCGAGTGGACCGGGGAGCTGTTTTTT. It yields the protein CASEWTGELFF.

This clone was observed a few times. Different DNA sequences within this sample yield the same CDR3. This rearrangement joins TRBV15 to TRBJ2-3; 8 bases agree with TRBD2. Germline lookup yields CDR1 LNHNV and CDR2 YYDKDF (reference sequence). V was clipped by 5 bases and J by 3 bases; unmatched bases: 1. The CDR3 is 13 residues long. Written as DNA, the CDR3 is TGTGCCACCAGCCGGGAGGGGACAGATACGCAGTATTTT. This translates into CATSREGTDTQYF.

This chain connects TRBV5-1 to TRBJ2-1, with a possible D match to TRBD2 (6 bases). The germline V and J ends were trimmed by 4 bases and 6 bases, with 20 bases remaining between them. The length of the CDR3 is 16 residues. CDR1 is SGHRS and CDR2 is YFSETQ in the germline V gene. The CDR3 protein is CASSPDPNGSGNEQFF. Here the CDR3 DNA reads TGCGCCAGCAGCCCGGACCCTAACGGGAGTGGCAATGAGCAGTTCTTC.

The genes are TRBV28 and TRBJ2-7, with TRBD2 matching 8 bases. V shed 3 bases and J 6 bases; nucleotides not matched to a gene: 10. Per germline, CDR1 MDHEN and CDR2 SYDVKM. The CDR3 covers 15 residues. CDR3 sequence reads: CASSLGGLVRSEQYF. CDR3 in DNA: TGTGCCAGCAGTTTGGGGGGACTAGTTCGATCCGAGCAGTACTTC.

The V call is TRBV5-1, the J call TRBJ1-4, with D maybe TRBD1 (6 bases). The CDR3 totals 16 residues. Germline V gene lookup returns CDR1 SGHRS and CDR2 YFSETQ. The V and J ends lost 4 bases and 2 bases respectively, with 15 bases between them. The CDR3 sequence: CASSPPGGRTNEKLFF. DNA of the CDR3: TGCGCCAGCAGCCCGCCGGGGGGGCGGACTAATGAAAAACTGTTTTTT.

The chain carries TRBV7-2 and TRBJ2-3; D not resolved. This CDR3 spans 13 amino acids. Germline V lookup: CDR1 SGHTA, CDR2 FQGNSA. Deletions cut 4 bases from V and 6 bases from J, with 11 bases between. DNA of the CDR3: TGTGCCAGCAGCTCTAGACTGTATGATACGCAGTATTTT. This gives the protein CASSSRLYDTQYF.

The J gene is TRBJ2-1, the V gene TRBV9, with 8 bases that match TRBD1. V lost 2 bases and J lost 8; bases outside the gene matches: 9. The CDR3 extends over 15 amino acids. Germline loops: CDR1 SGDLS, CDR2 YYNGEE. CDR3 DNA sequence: TGTGCCAGCAGCGTGGAGGGACAGGCGGCTTATGAGCAGTTCTTC. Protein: CASSVEGQAAYEQFF.

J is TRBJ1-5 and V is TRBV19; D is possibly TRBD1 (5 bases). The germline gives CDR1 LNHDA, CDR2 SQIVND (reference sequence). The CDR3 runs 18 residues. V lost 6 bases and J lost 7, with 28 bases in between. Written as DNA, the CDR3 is TGTGCCAGTAGAAACCCAGTCGGACCTCGGGGGTTATTGCAGCCCCAGCATTTT. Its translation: CASRNPVGPRGLLQPQHF.

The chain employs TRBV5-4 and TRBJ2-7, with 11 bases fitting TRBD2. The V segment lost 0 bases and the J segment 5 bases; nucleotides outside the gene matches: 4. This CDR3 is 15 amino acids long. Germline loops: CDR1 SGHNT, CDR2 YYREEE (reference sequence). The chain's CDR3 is CASSLAGTSGNEQYF. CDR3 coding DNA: TGTGCCAGCAGCTTGGCCGGGACTAGCGGTAACGAGCAGTACTTC. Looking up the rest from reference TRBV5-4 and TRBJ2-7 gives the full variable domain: ETGVTQSPTHLIKTRGQQVTLRCSSQSGHNTVSWYQQALGQGPQFIFQYYREEENGRGNFPPRFSGLQFPNYSSELNVNALELDDSALYLCASSLAGTSGNEQYFGPGTRLTVT.

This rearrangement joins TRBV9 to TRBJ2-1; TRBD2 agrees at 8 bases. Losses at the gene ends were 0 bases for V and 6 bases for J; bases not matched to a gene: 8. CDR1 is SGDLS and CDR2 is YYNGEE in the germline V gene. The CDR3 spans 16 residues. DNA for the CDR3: TGTGCCAGCAGCGTAGGCCCGGCCGGGGGGGTCAATGAGCAGTTCTTC. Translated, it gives CASSVGPAGGVNEQFF.

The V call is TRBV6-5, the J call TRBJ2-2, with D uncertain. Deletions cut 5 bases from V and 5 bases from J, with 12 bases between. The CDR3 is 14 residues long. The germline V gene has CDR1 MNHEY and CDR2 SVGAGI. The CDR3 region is CASSEIGWTGELFF. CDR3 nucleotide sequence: TGTGCCAGCAGTGAAATTGGGTGGACCGGGGAGCTGTTTTTT.

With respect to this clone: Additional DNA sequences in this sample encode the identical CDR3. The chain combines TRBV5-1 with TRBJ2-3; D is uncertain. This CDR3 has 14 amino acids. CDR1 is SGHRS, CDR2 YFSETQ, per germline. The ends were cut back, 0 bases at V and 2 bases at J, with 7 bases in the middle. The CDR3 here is CASSLEQDTDTQYF. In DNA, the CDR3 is TGCGCCAGCAGCTTGGAACAAGACACAGATACGCAGTATTTT.

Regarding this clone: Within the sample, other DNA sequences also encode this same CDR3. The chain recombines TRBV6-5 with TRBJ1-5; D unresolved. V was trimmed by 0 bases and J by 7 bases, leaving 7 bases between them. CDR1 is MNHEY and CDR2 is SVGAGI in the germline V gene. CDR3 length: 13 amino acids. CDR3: CASSYSTGQPQHF. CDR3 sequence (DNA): TGTGCCAGCAGTTACTCTACCGGCCAGCCCCAGCATTTT.

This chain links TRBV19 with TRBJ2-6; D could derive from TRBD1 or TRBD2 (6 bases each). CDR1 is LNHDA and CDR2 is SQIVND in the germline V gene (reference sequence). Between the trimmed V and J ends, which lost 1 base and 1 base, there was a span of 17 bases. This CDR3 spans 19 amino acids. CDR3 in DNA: TGTGCCAGTAGTATAGTGGGGACACCGGGAGCATCTGGGGCCAACGTCCTGACTTTC. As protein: CASSIVGTPGASGANVLTF.

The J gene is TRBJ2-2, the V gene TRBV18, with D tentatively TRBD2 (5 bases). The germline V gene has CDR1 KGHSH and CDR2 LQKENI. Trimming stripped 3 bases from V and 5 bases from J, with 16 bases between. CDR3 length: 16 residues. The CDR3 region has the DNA TGTGCCAGCTCACCGCTGTCGGGATTAGGGACCGGGGAGCTGTTTTTT. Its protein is CASSPLSGLGTGELFF. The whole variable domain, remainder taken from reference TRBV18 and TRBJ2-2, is NAGVMQNPRHLVRRRGQEARLRCSPMKGHSHVYWYRQLPEEGLKFMVYLQKENIIDESGMPKERFSAEFPKEGPSILRIQQVVRGDSAAYFCASSPLSGLGTGELFFGEGSRLTVL.